This T cell receptor (beta chain) was found in a study of T-cell reconstitution after alpha-beta-depleted transplantation in children (dated by TCRdb to 2016 to 2017). Notes on the research overall: Using TCR repertoire profiling, the study quantitatively followed how T-cell immune reconstitution unfolded in children after TCRalphabeta/CD19-depleted allogeneic hematopoietic cell transplantation. What the study reported, not specific to this receptor: The apparently early recovery of alphabetaT-cell counts about two months after transplant reportedly depended on only several hundred rapidly expanded clones that came from non-depleted graft cells. Over the following months the frequencies of hyperexpanded clones went down, and after one year T-cell counts and TCRbeta diversity were mostly credited to newly produced T cells. In some patients, the high TCRbeta diversity seen at day 60 was put down to recipient T cells and intrathymic progenitors that had survived conditioning.

This clonotype has a handful of counts. Its cognate antigen has yet to be identified. Base qualities are missing; no much larger clone stands one base away. The library was generated by PCR. TCRdb names Illumina HiSeq 2500 as the instrument used. TCR libraries were prepared with molecular barcoding, using unique molecular identifiers to normalize TCRbeta repertoire quantification. TCRdb's own reprocessing of the public reads used fastp at Q25 and MiXCR and kept productive beta chains. A single entry per CDR3 protein holds the most common genes and DNA from its merged rows. The sample table records under 750,000 distinct CDR3 sequences; under 25% of these occur just once. Of the sample, about 14% is held by the ten largest clones. The treatment or condition label, read with the paper, signifies: allogeneic hematopoietic cell transplantation with graft depleted of TCRalphabeta T cells and CD19 B cells. The transplant recipients were children given TCRalphabeta/CD19-depleted allogeneic hematopoietic cell grafts.

The TCR originated in a boy younger than two who had a stem cell transplant for acute myeloid leukemia, so the T cells may come from the graft donor. Sequencing was performed on PBMCs, mostly from graft donor cells, taken 360 days after TCRalphabeta/CD19-depleted stem cell transplant.

Here is the DNA: TGTGCCAGCAGCCAAGATCACAGACTACGAGCAGAGGTC. This is translated as CASSQDHRLRAEV. The chain was built from TRBV14 and TRBJ2-7; perhaps TRBD2 is the D gene, with 5 bases matching. Reading the germline V gene gives CDR1 SGHDN and CDR2 FVKESK. CDR3 length: 13 amino acids, cysteine to valine. Left in the record is the CDR3 DNA by itself, 39 bases read in frame from the first base.